These T cell receptor beta chains were read from a single sample in a study of shared clonotypes between healthy human individuals. The table came from immunoSEQ multiplex PCR; TCRdb's copy has only in-frame clones and leaves some out. Among about 700,000 clones listed, roughly 94% were seen once. Sequences were obtained from naive CD8+ T cells sorted from blood. These receptors were obtained from a man aged 30 to 39 in good health. Each CDR3 is given with its conserved first and last residue. The order of the fields is V gene, J gene, clone size, CDR3 length, CDR3 protein. Clone size is given for some rows only: seen once, a few or many times, or a class if the clone is expanded.

v_gene: TRBV5-4; j_gene: TRBJ2-5; abundance: .; len: 14; CDR3aa: CASSQGQGQETQYF
v_gene: TRBV11-2; j_gene: TRBJ2-1; abundance: .; len: 14; CDR3aa: CASQDDAGLEEQFF
v_gene: TRBV6-6; j_gene: TRBJ2-1; abundance: .; len: 16; CDR3aa: CASSHGLAGVNNEQFF
v_gene: TRBV28; j_gene: TRBJ2-1; abundance: .; len: 12; CDR3aa: CASSLGDNEQFF
v_gene: TRBV29-1; j_gene: TRBJ1-2; abundance: .; len: 13; CDR3aa: CSAPRNGGHGYTF
v_gene: TRBV4-3; j_gene: TRBJ2-7; abundance: .; len: 15; CDR3aa: CASSQVGNGAYEQYF
v_gene: TRBV28; j_gene: TRBJ2-2; abundance: .; len: 14; CDR3aa: CASSFAVNTGELFF
v_gene: TRBV9; j_gene: TRBJ2-1; abundance: .; len: 14; CDR3aa: CASSPRTGAFEQFF
v_gene: TRBV10-3; j_gene: TRBJ2-1; abundance: .; len: 16; CDR3aa: CAISETWTSGIQREFF
v_gene: TRBV4-1; j_gene: TRBJ1-2; abundance: few; len: 12; CDR3aa: CASRRDDYGYTF
v_gene: TRBV7-8; j_gene: TRBJ2-1; abundance: .; len: 14; CDR3aa: CASIPTFSKNEQFF
v_gene: TRBV11-2; j_gene: TRBJ2-7; abundance: .; len: 18; CDR3aa: CASSSLGPDRGLEYEQYF
v_gene: TRBV9; j_gene: TRBJ2-3; abundance: once; len: 16; CDR3aa: CASSEGTDGYTDTQYF
v_gene: TRBV28; j_gene: TRBJ2-5; abundance: .; len: 14; CDR3aa: CASIGGGARETQYF
v_gene: TRBV10-2; j_gene: TRBJ2-7; abundance: .; len: 12; CDR3aa: CAIGTPSYEQYF
v_gene: TRBV27; j_gene: TRBJ2-6; abundance: .; len: 13; CDR3aa: CASSYPGANVLTF